This T cell receptor (beta chain) was sequenced for a study of cytomegalovirus exposure and HLA in healthy donors. The study, taken as a whole, reports: For presence/absence analyses, sequencing depth was assumed to be roughly uniform across donors.

Trimming left V 7 bases short and J 0 bases short, with 16 bases between. The CDR3 covers 15 residues. In germline, CDR1 is SQVTM, CDR2 ANQGSEA. 13 Jbeta primers and 60 Vbeta primers were used for the PCR. The assay was immunoSEQ multiplex PCR, and TCRdb's table has in-frame clones only and misses some. The sample yields about 95,000 clones, approximately 81% seen once. Turning to this clone: Its antigen is currently unknown.

The sample consisted of PBMCs. The V and J genes are TRBV29-1 and TRBJ2-1, with a possible D match to TRBD2 (6 bases). This TCR was sampled from a woman between 35 and 50 years old in good health and CMV-seropositive. This CDR3 is CSGAGLPSSYNEQFF. The CDR3 nucleotides read TGCAGCGGCGCGGGACTCCCGAGCTCCTACAATGAGCAGTTCTTC.